In this sample, the clone carrying this T cell receptor beta chain turned up many times. TCR beta CDR3 region amplification was performed from RNA transcripts. TCR CDR3 underwent first-round RT-PCR with the HTBI primer set. In TCRdb, the multiplex PCR reads were re-called with MiXCR into one record per CDR3 protein. The sample lists almost 600,000 distinct CDR3 sequences, approximately 15% seen once, with approximately 5.7% in the top ten. The V and J ends lost 7 bases and 8 bases respectively, with 20 bases between them. Looked up from germline, CDR1 is MDHEN and CDR2 is SYDVKM. The CDR3 sequence is 15 residues long. The data originate from a study of T cells in Graves' hyperthyroidism and ophthalmopathy.

Material for sequencing was blood. This receptor was obtained from a woman in her 30s with Graves' hyperthyroidism that later progressed to Graves' ophthalmopathy. The genes are TRBV28 and TRBJ1-4, with TRBD1 as a possible D gene (6 bases). CDR3 in amino acids: CASTRPGGGDEKLFF. The CDR3 nucleotides read TGTGCCAGCACCCGGCCCGGGGGGGGCGACGAAAAACTGTTTTTT. Looking up the rest from reference TRBV28 and TRBJ1-4 gives the full variable domain: DVKVTQSSRYLVKRTGEKVFLECVQDMDHENMFWYRQDPGLGLRLIYFSYDVKMKEKGDIPEGYSVSREKKERFSLILESASTNQTSMYLCASTRPGGGDEKLFFGSGTQLSVL.